The entry below describes one T cell receptor beta chain. Antigen specificity is unknown. The method was immunoSEQ multiplex PCR; TCRdb's version includes in-frame clones alone and lacks a portion of them. The data hold hundreds of thousands of clones, with around nine tenths observed a single time. This entry belongs to a study of cytomegalovirus exposure and HLA in healthy donors. Study-wide context: The same platform as the roughly 700 first-cohort repertoires was used for the 100 to 150 validation repertoires, a later analysis reported. Overall study results and limits: Specificity of a few CMV-associated chains for CMV antigens was verified in vitro. The study found most TCR sequences rare, yet found some public TCRs in many donors. The investigators catalogued 164 TCR beta chains as cytomegalovirus-associated.

The germline V and J ends were trimmed by 8 bases and 5 bases, with 24 bases remaining between them. The CDR3 runs to 17 residues. The germline CDR1 and CDR2 sequences are WSHSY and SAAADI. The sample consisted of PBMCs. This chain uses TRBV10-2 with TRBJ2-2; possibly TRBD2 for D (7 bases). The sequence derives from a young man in good health and CMV-seronegative. The CDR3 bases are TGCGCCAGCGGGGGGGTATCCGGGACAAAGGGGACCGGGGAGCTGTTTTTT. It codes for CASGGVSGTKGTGELFF.